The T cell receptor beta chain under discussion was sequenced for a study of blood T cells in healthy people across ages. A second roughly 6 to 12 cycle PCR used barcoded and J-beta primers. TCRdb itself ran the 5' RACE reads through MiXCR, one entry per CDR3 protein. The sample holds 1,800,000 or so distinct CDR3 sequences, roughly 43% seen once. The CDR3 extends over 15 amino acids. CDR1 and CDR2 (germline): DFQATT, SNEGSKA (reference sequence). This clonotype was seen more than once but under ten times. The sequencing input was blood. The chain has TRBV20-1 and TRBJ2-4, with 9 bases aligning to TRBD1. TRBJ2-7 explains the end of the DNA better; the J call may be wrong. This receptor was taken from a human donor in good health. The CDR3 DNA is TGCAGTGCCTGGACTCAGGACAGGGGTTTCGACGAGCAGTACTTC. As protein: CSAWTQDRGFDEQYF.